These 15 T cell receptor beta chains share one sample of origin, sequenced in a study of PD-1 blockade in classical Hodgkin lymphoma. All patients experienced relapse after autologous stem cell transplantation, and brentuximab vedotin exposure was variable. Clones were read by immunoSEQ multiplex PCR, and TCRdb kept only the in-frame ones, dropping some. Seen here are some 40,000 clones, 70% to 80% observed once, and the top ten hold about a tenth. The material sequenced was peripheral blood mononuclear cells (PBMCs), taken at baseline. These receptor sequences come from a human donor with classical Hodgkin lymphoma.

The chain recombines TRBV2 with TRBJ1-3; perhaps TRBD1 as D (5 bases). V lost 7 bases, J lost 3 bases, and 13 bases lay in between. CDR1 and CDR2 from the germline V gene are SNHLY and FYNNEI. The CDR3 is 14 residues long. CDR3 DNA: TGTGCCAGCACCAGACAGACCCTTGGAAACACCATATATTTT. This encodes CASTRQTLGNTIYF.

The V and J genes are TRBV27 and TRBJ2-6; D is tentatively TRBD1 or TRBD2 (5 bases each). V dropped 0 bases and J dropped 5 bases, with 14 bases sitting between them. The CDR3 is made up of 17 amino acids. Germline V gives CDR1 MNHEY, CDR2 SMNVEV (reference sequence). CDR3 region: CASSLSMRGFWANVLTF. The CDR3 coding sequence is TGTGCCAGCAGTTTATCGATGAGGGGCTTCTGGGCCAACGTCCTGACTTTC.

This rearrangement joins TRBV5-7 to TRBJ2-1; 10 bases agree with TRBD2. TRBV5-7 is an ORF, and what it does is uncertain. The CDR3 is 17 residues long. J was trimmed by 0 bases and V by 4 bases; bases with no gene match: 7. CDR3 sequence (DNA): TGTGCCAGCAGCGGAACTAGCGGGATGAGCTCCTACAATGAGCAGTTCTTC. It specifies CASSGTSGMSSYNEQFF.

The chain employs TRBV5-1 and TRBJ2-3, with D tentatively TRBD1 (6 bases). The CDR3 loop spans 15 amino acids. Germline CDR1 reads SGHRS; CDR2 reads YFSETQ. V lost 9 bases, J lost 2 bases, and 19 bases lay in between. The CDR3 region is CATRMTGLYTDTQYF. The DNA of the CDR3 is TGCGCCACAAGGATGACAGGTTTATACACAGATACGCAGTATTTT.

The V gene is TRBV4-1, the J gene TRBJ2-2, with unresolved D. Trimming removed 2 bases from V and 6 bases from J, with 10 bases in between. Germline V CDR1 and CDR2: MGHRA, YSYEKL. There are 14 residues in the CDR3. The CDR3 nucleotides read TGCGCCAGCAGCCAACAAGGCCGGGCCGGGGAGCTGTTTTTT. Residues: CASSQQGRAGELFF.

CDR3 loop: CASFDRNTGELFF. Written as DNA, the CDR3 is TGTGCCAGCTTCGACAGAAACACCGGGGAGCTGTTTTTT. J is TRBJ2-2 and V is TRBV28; a weak D match, TRBD1 (5 bases). Germline values: CDR1 MDHEN, CDR2 SYDVKM. There are 13 residues in the CDR3. Trimming removed 8 bases from V and 2 bases from J, with 9 bases in between.

The rearrangement joins TRBV23-1 to TRBJ1-5; D is undetermined. TRBV23-1 is an ORF; its function is uncertain. Between the trimmed V and J ends, which lost 1 base and 0 bases, there was a span of 10 bases. The CDR3 runs to 16 residues. The CDR3 sequence is CASSQWSRHSNQPQHF. The CDR3, as DNA: TGCGCCAGCAGTCAATGGAGCAGGCATAGCAATCAGCCCCAGCATTTT.

The J gene is TRBJ1-5, the V gene TRBV7-8; D may be TRBD1 (6 bases). Trimming left V 5 bases short and J 3 bases short, with 11 bases between. Germline V gene lookup returns CDR1 SGHVS and CDR2 FQNEAQ. The CDR3 totals 14 residues. The CDR3 DNA follows: TGTGCCAGCAGCGGGGGGGCAATCAATCAGCCCCAGCATTTT. Translated: CASSGGAINQPQHF.

The chain employs TRBV28 and TRBJ1-2; TRBD1 aligns across 7 bases. CDR3 length equals 16 residues. Germline CDR1 MDHEN, CDR2 SYDVKM. J gave up 0 bases and V 3 bases, and 7 bases lay outside the gene matches. The CDR3: CASSFFRDRANYGYTF. The CDR3 DNA reads as TGTGCCAGCAGTTTCTTTCGGGACAGAGCTAACTATGGCTACACCTTC.

This rearrangement joins TRBV10-3 to TRBJ2-1; 7 bases align to TRBD2. Germline CDR1 and CDR2: ENHRY and SYGVKD. V lost 7 bases, J lost 6 bases, and 9 bases stayed unmatched. This CDR3 has 14 amino acids. CDR3 in amino acids: CAITTGLGVNEQFF. The CDR3 region has the DNA TGTGCCATCACCACAGGACTAGGTGTCAATGAGCAGTTCTTC.

The chain employs TRBV28 and TRBJ1-2, with a tentative D call TRBD1 (5 bases). This CDR3 has 14 amino acids. The V and J ends lost 6 bases and 4 bases respectively, with 15 bases between them. The V gene's germline CDR1 is MDHEN and CDR2 SYDVKM. For the CDR3, the DNA is TGTGCCAGCAGCTTCTCCGGCGGGGGCTATGGCTACACCTTC. Its protein is CASSFSGGGYGYTF.

The V and J genes are TRBV27 and TRBJ2-7, with 7 bases fitting TRBD1. V dropped 5 bases and J dropped 4; count of bases not matched to a gene: 8. CDR1 is MNHEY and CDR2 is SMNVEV in the germline V gene (reference sequence). The CDR3 length is 14 residues. The CDR3 is CASSPRQGRYEQYF. In nucleotides, the CDR3 is TGTGCCAGCAGTCCCCGACAGGGTCGGTACGAGCAGTACTTC.

J is TRBJ2-2 and V is TRBV19, with D possibly matching TRBD2 (6 bases). V lost 3 bases and J lost 4, with 15 bases in between. Germline V gives CDR1 LNHDA, CDR2 SQIVND (reference sequence). The CDR3 is 16 amino acids. CDR3 sequence (DNA): TGTGCCAGTAGTATCCAGAGGGTGGGGGGCACCGGGGAGCTGTTTTTT. It codes for CASSIQRVGGTGELFF.

The CDR3: CASSFRVTDTQYF. In nucleotides, the CDR3 is TGTGCCAGCAGCTTTAGGGTTACAGATACGCAGTATTTT. The rearrangement links TRBV11-2 to TRBJ2-3; D remains unclear. Per the germline V gene, CDR1 is SGHAT and CDR2 is FQNNGV. V shed 3 bases and J shed 3 bases, with 7 bases lying between them. The CDR3 has 13 amino acids.

This clone was detected once. The J gene is TRBJ2-3, the V gene TRBV29-1; TRBD2 aligns across 13 bases. Losses at the gene ends were 4 bases for V and 0 bases for J; bases not matched to a gene: 4. The CDR3 has 16 residues. In germline, CDR1 is SQVTM, CDR2 ANQGSEA. The CDR3 sequence is CSVGGTSGTSTDTQYF. CDR3 coding DNA: TGCAGCGTTGGTGGGACTAGCGGGACTAGCACAGATACGCAGTATTTT.